This T cell receptor (beta chain) was captured by sequencing in a study of CD8 T cells in Susac syndrome. Trimming took 7 bases from V and 11 from J, leaving 20 bases between them. Per the germline V gene, CDR1 is SQVTM and CDR2 is ANQGSEA. This CDR3 has 12 residues. Reverse transcription of about 0.5 to 1 ug RNA used random hexamers. TCRdb redid the calling of the immunoSEQ multiplex PCR reads with MiXCR, one entry per CDR3 protein. The sample contains 60,000 to 75,000 distinct CDR3 sequences, around 93% of which appear only once. The chain links TRBV29-1 to TRBJ1-1; TRBD1 is a possible D gene (6 bases). Specimen: CD8+ T cells from PBMCs. The clonotype originates from a human donor in good health. This chain's CDR3 is CSAYQDRRGAFF. In nucleotides, the CDR3 is TGCAGCGCTTACCAGGACAGACGTGGGGCTTTCTTT.